This TCR beta chain came from a study of cytomegalovirus exposure and HLA in healthy donors. Researchers ran the PCR with 60 Vbeta and 13 Jbeta primers. The table came from immunoSEQ multiplex PCR; TCRdb's copy has only in-frame clones and leaves some out. The sample lists fewer than 200,000 clones, approximately 81% occurring once. Study outcomes and limitations: Most CMV-associated TCR beta chains were later found to appear HLA-restricted.

In the case of this clone: Its antigen remains unidentified.

In nominal health when sampled, donors likely had unrecorded immune exposures nonetheless. Trimming cost V 6 bases and J 10 bases, with 12 bases left between them. CDR1 WNHNN and CDR2 SYGVQD come from the germline V gene (reference sequence). This CDR3 is 11 amino acids long. The chain couples TRBV10-1 to TRBJ1-1; no reliable D call. The receptor comes from a woman aged 18-30 years in good health and CMV-seronegative. Specimen: PBMCs. CDR3 sequence (DNA): TGCGCCAGCAGAGTGACACAAAGAGCTTTCTTT. Translation gives CASRVTQRAFF.